What follows are 23 T cell receptor beta chains derived from one specimen sequenced in a study of T cells in Graves' hyperthyroidism and ophthalmopathy. TCR beta CDR3 region amplification was performed from RNA transcripts. Carried out on the TCR CDR3, a first-round RT-PCR used the HTBI primer set. TCRdb re-called the multiplex PCR reads through MiXCR, storing one row per CDR3 protein. The sample gives about 180,000 distinct CDR3 sequences, about a sixth of which show up once; roughly 32% is in the top ten. Sequenced input: blood. The source of these receptors is a woman aged 50 to 60 with Graves' hyperthyroidism.

This clonotype was seen a few times. It is likely a read error, because the conserved phenylalanine at the end of the CDR3 is missing. The V gene is TRBV28, the J gene TRBJ2-3; D may be TRBD2 (5 bases). This CDR3 region has 14 residues. CDR1 is MDHEN, CDR2 SYDVKM, per germline. The ends were cut back, 3 bases at V and 0 bases at J, with 7 bases in the middle. The CDR3 DNA is TGTGCCAGCAGTTTGAGGGCTAGCACAGATACGCAGTATCTT. Encoded protein: CASSLRASTDTQYL.

V is TRBV5-6 and J is TRBJ2-1, with D perhaps assigned TRBD1 or TRBD2 (5 bases each). The CDR3 totals 18 residues. With 2 bases removed from V and 0 bases from J, the gap between germline ends came to 18 bases. Germline values: CDR1 SGHDT, CDR2 YYEEEE. CDR3 amino acids: CASSLIWTLGDSYNEQFF. The CDR3 DNA reads TGTGCCAGCAGCTTAATTTGGACACTCGGGGACTCCTACAATGAGCAGTTCTTC.

This clonotype was counted many times. At one of its ends the junction is not consistent with the germline gene, which may arise from a read error. This chain links TRBV2 with TRBJ1-2; D is uncertain. This CDR3 is 11 amino acids long. Germline-derived CDR1 and CDR2 are SNHLY and FYNNEI. The CDR3 nucleotides read TGTGCCAGCAGTGTCGTGGGGTCCTGCTCCTTC. It is translated as CASSVVGSCSF.

This clonotype occurred many times. The V and J genes are TRBV7-2 and TRBJ1-2, with TRBD1 matching 7 bases. V lost 1 base and J lost 3; bases outside the gene matches: 11. Germline values: CDR1 SGHTA, CDR2 FQGNSA. This CDR3 is built from 17 residues. The CDR3 region is CASSLEGNRGLYYGYTF. CDR3 DNA: TGTGCCAGCAGCTTAGAGGGGAACAGGGGACTTTACTATGGCTACACCTTC.

The chain combines TRBV2 with TRBJ1-1, with D possibly being TRBD1 (6 bases). The CDR3 contains 16 residues. V dropped 2 bases and J dropped 0 bases, with 13 bases sitting between them. The germline gives CDR1 SNHLY, CDR2 FYNNEI. The CDR3 DNA follows: TGTGCCAGCAGTGAACAGGGGCAGGCCTTGAACACTGAAGCTTTCTTT. This encodes CASSEQGQALNTEAFF.

This clonotype was counted at least ten times. The chain uses TRBV24-1 and TRBJ2-7, with D tentatively TRBD1 (6 bases). The germline V gene encodes CDR1 KGHDR and CDR2 SFDVKD. Trimming removed 7 bases from V and 0 bases from J, with 9 bases in between. The CDR3 extends over 13 amino acids. In DNA form, the CDR3 reads TGTGCCACCAGGGGACACCGCTCCTACGAGCAGTACTTC. Protein: CATRGHRSYEQYF.

This clonotype has only one observation. The chain carries TRBV11-2 and TRBJ2-3, with TRBD2 matching 10 bases. Germline V gene data show CDR1 as SGHAT and CDR2 as FQNNGV. Unmatched junction bases numbered 4, after V lost 4 bases and J lost 3 bases. The CDR3 consists of 15 residues. DNA for the CDR3: TGTGCCAGCAGCTCTAGCGGGAGTTGGACAGATACGCAGTATTTT. It codes for CASSSSGSWTDTQYF. Supplemented by reference TRBV11-2 and TRBJ2-3, the full variable domain reads EAGVAQSPRYKIIEKRQSVAFWCNPISGHATLYWYQQILGQGPKLLIQFQNNGVVDDSQLPKDRFSAERLKGVDSTLKIQPAKLEDSAVYLCASSSSGSWTDTQYFGPGTRLTVL.

This clonotype has at least ten counts. The CDR3 region has the DNA TGTGCCAGCAGCTTTTGGGACAGGGGTGGTCATGAGCAGTTCTTC. It yields the protein CASSFWDRGGHEQFF. The chain couples TRBV7-2 to TRBJ2-1, with 10 bases that match TRBD1. Germline V gives CDR1 SGHTA, CDR2 FQGNSA. V lost 3 bases to trimming and J lost 8 bases; unmatched junction nucleotides: 7. CDR3 size: 15 residues.

The chain couples TRBV27 to TRBJ1-1; D not resolved. With 8 bases removed from V and 0 bases from J, the gap between germline ends came to 10 bases. CDR3 size: 13 residues. CDR1 MNHEY and CDR2 SMNVEV come from the germline V gene (reference sequence). The CDR3 sequence: CASAREMNTEAFF. The CDR3 region has the DNA TGTGCCAGCGCACGAGAGATGAACACTGAAGCTTTCTTT.

This clonotype appeared many times. This sequence joins TRBV11-2 and TRBJ2-2; 11 bases are a match to TRBD1. This CDR3 comprises 17 residues. Germline CDR1 SGHAT, CDR2 FQNNGV. Trimming took 3 bases from V and 4 from J; bases not matched to a gene: 7. CDR3 in DNA: TGTGCCAGCAGCTTGGGTCCCGGGACAGGGGGCACCGGGGAGCTGTTTTTT. As protein: CASSLGPGTGGTGELFF.

This clonotype was found many times. V is TRBV27 and J is TRBJ2-5; no clear D. V gave up 2 bases and J gave up 5 bases, with 12 bases separating them. Germline loops: CDR1 MNHEY, CDR2 SMNVEV (reference sequence). The CDR3 has 14 amino acids. The CDR3 reads CASSLRYLGETQYF. The CDR3 bases are TGTGCCAGCAGTTTACGGTATTTGGGGGAGACCCAGTACTTC.

In this sample, this clonotype turned up a few times. The chain combines TRBV28 with TRBJ2-4, with 8 nucleotides matching TRBD2. Germline loops: CDR1 MDHEN, CDR2 SYDVKM. The length of the CDR3 is 14 residues. J lost 9 bases, V lost 4 bases, and 8 bases had no gene match. This chain's CDR3 is CASSYYSGVTIQYF. CDR3 coding DNA: TGTGCCAGCAGTTACTATAGCGGGGTAACCATTCAGTACTTC. Together with reference TRBV28 and TRBJ2-4, the CDR3 gives the full variable domain: DVKVTQSSRYLVKRTGEKVFLECVQDMDHENMFWYRQDPGLGLRLIYFSYDVKMKEKGDIPEGYSVSREKKERFSLILESASTNQTSMYLCASSYYSGVTIQYFGAGTRLSVL.

This clonotype was counted at least ten times. This rearrangement joins TRBV7-2 to TRBJ1-2; TRBD1 is a possible D gene (6 bases). There are 14 residues in the CDR3. Trimming removed 5 bases at V and 5 bases at J, with 15 bases between. The germline CDR1 and CDR2 sequences are SGHTA and FQGNSA. The CDR3 spells CASSTQGSLYGYTF. CDR3 nucleotides: TGTGCCAGCAGCACACAGGGCTCACTTTATGGCTACACCTTC.

V and J are TRBV4-1 and TRBJ1-5; the D is unclear. V shed 0 bases and J shed 7 bases, with 7 bases lying between them. The CDR3 is 13 amino acids. Germline loops: CDR1 MGHRA, CDR2 YSYEKL. The CDR3 reads CASSQDPGQPQHF. DNA of the CDR3: TGCGCCAGCAGCCAAGATCCCGGACAGCCCCAGCATTTT.

This clonotype was detected a few times. The germline gene is not matched at one end of the junction; a read error may be the cause. DNA for the CDR3: TGCGCCGGCAGCTTGCCGGGGGCGGGACCTGAAGCTTTCTTT. This codes for CAGSLPGAGPEAFF. V gene TRBV5-1 combines with J gene TRBJ1-1, with a weak D call TRBD1 (6 bases). In germline, CDR1 is SGHRS, CDR2 YFSETQ. This CDR3 region has 14 residues.

The CDR3 here is CASSYSTGGRTEAFF. The CDR3 nucleotides read TGTGCCAGCAGTTACTCGACAGGGGGCCGGACTGAAGCTTTCTTT. The rearrangement links TRBV6-5 to TRBJ1-1; 10 bases are a match to TRBD1. CDR1 and CDR2 (germline): MNHEY, SVGAGI. With 0 bases clipped from V and 5 bases from J, the junction kept 3 bases outside the gene matches. The CDR3 loop spans 15 amino acids.

The chain uses TRBV5-5 and TRBJ2-7; 9 bases are a match to TRBD1. The CDR3 consists of 14 residues. Trimming took 2 bases from V and 3 from J; bases not matched to a gene: 3. Germline V lookup: CDR1 SGHKS, CDR2 YYEKEE (reference sequence). CDR3 DNA sequence: TGTGCCAGCAGCTTTGGGACAGGGTTCTACGAGCAGTACTTC. This gives the protein CASSFGTGFYEQYF.

For this clonotype: The junction differs from germline at one of its ends, possibly a read error. V usage is TRBV7-9 and J usage is TRBJ1-4, with D maybe TRBD1 (6 bases). The germline V gene has CDR1 SEHNR and CDR2 FQNEAQ (reference sequence). The CDR3 is made up of 14 amino acids. Here the CDR3 reads CAGSLIQGNEKLFF. Written as DNA, the CDR3 is TGTGCCGGCAGCTTAATACAGGGTAATGAAAAACTGTTTTTC. Full variable domain (remainder filled in from reference TRBV7-9 and TRBJ1-4): DTGVSQNPRHKITKRGQNVTFRCDPISEHNRLYWYRQTLGQGPEFLTYFQNEAQLEKSRLLSDRFSAERPKGSFSTLEIQRTEQGDSAMYLCAGSLIQGNEKLFFGSGTQLSVL.

The CDR3 region has the DNA TGTGCCAGCAGGAAAAAGGGCGGCTCCTATAATTCACCCCTCCACTTT. Its protein product is CASRKKGGSYNSPLHF. The V call is TRBV5-6, the J call TRBJ1-6; D is unresolved. Trimming left V 5 bases short and J 0 bases short, with 12 bases between. The germline CDR1 and CDR2 sequences are SGHDT and YYEEEE. The CDR3 runs 16 residues.

This clonotype was recorded many times. The V and J genes are TRBV20-1 and TRBJ1-1; perhaps TRBD1 as D (5 bases). The CDR3 has 12 residues. V lost 3 bases, J lost 1 base, and 6 bases lay in between. Germline V CDR1 and CDR2: DFQATT, SNEGSKA (reference sequence). The DNA of the CDR3 is TGCAGTGCTAGTGGGGGGAACACTGAAGCTTTCTTT. It is translated as CSASGGNTEAFF.

This clonotype was recorded many times. This rearrangement joins TRBV9 to TRBJ1-2, with 9 nucleotides matching TRBD1. Germline values: CDR1 SGDLS, CDR2 YYNGEE. This CDR3 has 14 amino acids. Trimming took 0 bases from V and 7 from J; bases not matched to a gene: 4. The CDR3 spells CASSVGDRAAGYTF. The CDR3 nucleotides are TGTGCCAGCAGCGTAGGGGACAGGGCTGCTGGCTACACCTTC.

This clonotype was detected ten times or more. The rearrangement joins TRBV7-2 to TRBJ1-1, with no clear D. Per the germline V gene, CDR1 is SGHTA and CDR2 is FQGNSA. Trimming cost V 1 base and J 6 bases, with 6 bases left between them. This CDR3 has 12 residues. The CDR3, as DNA: TGTGCCAGCAGCTTAGAGTACGCTGAAGCTTTCTTT. Protein sequence: CASSLEYAEAFF.

This clonotype was detected only a few times. The V gene is TRBV27, the J gene TRBJ2-1; D tentatively fits TRBD1 or TRBD2 (6 bases each). Germline CDR1 MNHEY, CDR2 SMNVEV (reference sequence). CDR3 size: 14 residues. V was shortened by 4 bases and J by 10 bases, with 17 bases between the two germline ends. The CDR3 loop reads CASSYQGRPGEQFF. CDR3 in DNA: TGTGCCAGCAGTTACCAGGGGAGGCCAGGGGAGCAGTTCTTC.